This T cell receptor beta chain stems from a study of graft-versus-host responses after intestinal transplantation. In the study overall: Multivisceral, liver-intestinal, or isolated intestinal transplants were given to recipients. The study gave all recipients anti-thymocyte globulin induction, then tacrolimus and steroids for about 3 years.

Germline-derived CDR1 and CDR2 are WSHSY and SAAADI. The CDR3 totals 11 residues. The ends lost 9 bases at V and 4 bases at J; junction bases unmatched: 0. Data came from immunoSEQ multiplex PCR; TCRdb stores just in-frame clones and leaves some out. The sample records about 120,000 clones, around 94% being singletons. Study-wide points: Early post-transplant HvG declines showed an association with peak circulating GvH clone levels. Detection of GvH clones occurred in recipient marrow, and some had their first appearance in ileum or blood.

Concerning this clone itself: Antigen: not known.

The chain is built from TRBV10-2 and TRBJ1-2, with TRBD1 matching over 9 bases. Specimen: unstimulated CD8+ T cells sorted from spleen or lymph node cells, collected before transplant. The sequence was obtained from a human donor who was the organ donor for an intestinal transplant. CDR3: CARTGGYGYTF. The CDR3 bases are TGCGCCAGGACAGGGGGCTATGGCTACACCTTC.